This TCR beta chain is drawn from a study of T cell repertoires in cytomegalovirus infection. Study-wide background: Well-studied HLA-B-restricted CMV epitopes were used in the study alongside recently identified HLA-C-restricted ones.

Each CDR3 protein is one row after TCRdb ran MiXCR on the reads. The sample has approximately 910,000 distinct CDR3 sequences, less than 40% seen once. Study-wide results and limits: The ex vivo response showed dominance by HLA-C-restricted CMV-specific TCR beta clonotypes.

Details on this clonotype: Its antigen remains unidentified.

This CDR3 has 16 residues. Germline CDR1 and CDR2: SGHDN and FVKESK. Trimming at V came to 4 bases and at J to 2 bases, leaving 8 bases not matched to a gene. The V call is TRBV14, the J call TRBJ2-5; 9 bases fit TRBD1. The sample in question was cultured CD8+ T cells from PBMCs, obtained from culture after CMV antigen stimulation. The sequence was collected from a human donor in good health (CMV status not recorded). Some clones in this sample may be carry-over from other donors' samples. The CDR3 sequence is CASSPRGQGLQETQYF. The CDR3 nucleotides are TGTGCCAGCAGCCCTAGGGGACAGGGTCTTCAAGAGACCCAGTACTTC.